The 29 T cell receptor beta chains presented below share a single source sample, sequenced in a study of T-cell reconstitution after alpha-beta-depleted transplantation in children. Unique molecular identifiers were used to barcode this TCRbeta library. TCRdb processed the PCR reads anew with MiXCR; each CDR3 protein has one entry. The sample records about 220,000 distinct CDR3 sequences, about a sixth being singletons. The material was PBMCs, mostly from graft donor cells, obtained 360 days after TCRalphabeta/CD19-depleted stem cell transplant. The source of these receptors is a male patient aged 2-9 years who had a stem cell transplant for acute lymphoblastic leukemia, so the T cells may come from the graft donor.

The chain carries TRBV11-1 and TRBJ1-1, with D uncertain. Germline loops: CDR1 SGHAT, CDR2 FQDESV (reference sequence). V lost 5 bases and J 11 bases, leaving 18 bases between the germline ends. This CDR3 spans 13 amino acids. CDR3 residues: CASSVDPDHPAFF. The CDR3 nucleotides read TGTGCCAGCAGCGTGGACCCGGATCATCCGGCTTTCTTT.

This clonotype was detected a few times. V usage is TRBV5-1 and J usage is TRBJ2-5; the match to TRBD2 covers 11 bases. Germline V gene data show CDR1 as SGHRS and CDR2 as YFSETQ. The CDR3 totals 17 residues. With 2 bases clipped from V and 2 bases from J, the junction kept 8 bases outside the gene matches. The CDR3 protein is CASSFGLAGGQQETQYF. The CDR3 DNA reads TGCGCCAGCAGCTTTGGTCTAGCGGGGGGCCAACAAGAGACCCAGTACTTC. Using reference TRBV5-1 and TRBJ2-5 for the parts outside the CDR3, the full variable domain is KAGVTQTPRYLIKTRGQQVTLSCSPISGHRSVSWYQQTPGQGLQFLFEYFSETQRNKGNFPGRFSGRQFSNSRSEMNVSTLELGDSALYLCASSFGLAGGQQETQYFGPGTRLLVL.

This sequence joins TRBV7-2 and TRBJ2-6; D is uncertain. Trimming took 3 bases from V and 1 from J, leaving 4 bases between them. The CDR3 runs to 14 residues. From germline, CDR1 is SGHTA and CDR2 FQGNSA. The DNA for the CDR3 is TGTGCCAGCAGCTTGGAGTCTGGGGCCAACGTCCTGACTTTC. Encoded protein: CASSLESGANVLTF.

The V and J genes are TRBV10-3 and TRBJ2-1, with D unclear. This CDR3 is built from 13 residues. Germline CDR1 is ENHRY and CDR2 is SYGVKD. V lost 4 bases to trimming and J lost 7 bases, with 11 bases between them. CDR3 bases: TGTGCCATCAGTGTTCAGTCTGGAAATGAGCAGTTCTTC. Protein sequence: CAISVQSGNEQFF.

This clonotype was seen ten or more times. V usage is TRBV11-2 and J usage is TRBJ2-3, with D tentatively TRBD2 (5 bases). The V end was cut by 1 base, the J end by 2 bases, with 10 bases between. This CDR3 has 15 residues. Germline V gene lookup returns CDR1 SGHAT and CDR2 FQNNGV. The CDR3 region is CASSLGDYPTDTQYF. CDR3 coding DNA: TGTGCCAGCAGCTTAGGCGACTATCCCACAGATACGCAGTATTTT.

V and J are TRBV20-1 and TRBJ2-7; 10 bases fit TRBD1. Germline V CDR1 and CDR2: DFQATT, SNEGSKA (reference sequence). The V and J ends lost 3 bases and 5 bases, in that order; junction bases with no gene match: 7. The CDR3 contains 14 residues. CDR3 region: CSARPGQGPHEQYF. The DNA of the CDR3 is TGCAGTGCTAGGCCGGGACAGGGGCCTCACGAGCAGTACTTC.

The V gene is TRBV29-1, the J gene TRBJ2-6; no clear D gene. Germline V gene sequence: CDR1 SQVTM, CDR2 ANQGSEA. Trimming left V 4 bases short and J 5 bases short, with 9 bases between. The CDR3 extends over 13 amino acids. The CDR3 sequence is CSVGADRANVLTF. CDR3 DNA sequence: TGCAGCGTTGGTGCAGACCGGGCCAACGTCCTGACTTTC.

The rearrangement links TRBV29-1 to TRBJ1-1, with D maybe TRBD1 (5 bases). The CDR3 extends over 12 amino acids. CDR1 and CDR2 from the germline V gene are SQVTM and ANQGSEA. CDR3: CSGGVSNTEAFF. In DNA, the CDR3 is TGCAGTGGAGGGGTTTCGAACACTGAAGCTTTCTTT.

The chain combines TRBV5-1 with TRBJ2-1; TRBD2 aligns across 11 bases. The CDR3 is 17 amino acids. J lost 4 bases, V lost 0 bases, and 6 bases had no gene match. The germline V gene has CDR1 SGHRS and CDR2 YFSETQ. This CDR3 reads CASSLDSSSGGYNEQFF. The CDR3 bases are TGCGCCAGCAGCTTGGATTCGTCTAGCGGGGGGTACAATGAGCAGTTCTTC.

This clonotype was detected a few times. The J gene is TRBJ2-5, the V gene TRBV5-1, with D uncertain. Germline-derived CDR1 and CDR2 are SGHRS and YFSETQ. V lost 0 bases and J 13 bases, leaving 13 bases between the germline ends. CDR3 length: 12 residues. The CDR3 sequence: CASSLAGQPRYF. In DNA form, the CDR3 reads TGCGCCAGCAGCTTGGCCGGCCAGCCACGGTACTTC.

The gene calls are TRBV5-1 and TRBJ1-4; D not resolved. The CDR3 is made up of 16 amino acids. The germline V gene encodes CDR1 SGHRS and CDR2 YFSETQ. V was clipped by 4 bases and J by 0 bases, with 13 bases between them. The CDR3 here is CASSADPGATNEKLFF. CDR3 DNA: TGCGCCAGCAGCGCCGACCCGGGCGCAACTAATGAAAAACTGTTTTTT. Looking up the rest from reference TRBV5-1 and TRBJ1-4 gives the full variable domain: KAGVTQTPRYLIKTRGQQVTLSCSPISGHRSVSWYQQTPGQGLQFLFEYFSETQRNKGNFPGRFSGRQFSNSRSEMNVSTLELGDSALYLCASSADPGATNEKLFFGSGTQLSVL.

This clonotype was seen only a few times. This chain connects TRBV9 to TRBJ2-6; weak D call: TRBD1 (6 bases). The CDR3 is 19 residues long. Trimming pared 4 bases from V and 0 bases from J, leaving 20 bases between. Germline assignment: CDR1 SGDLS and CDR2 YYNGEE. The CDR3: CASSPTPRGSGSGANVLTF. The CDR3 DNA reads as TGTGCCAGCAGCCCAACTCCCAGGGGTTCAGGCTCTGGGGCCAACGTCCTGACTTTC.

The V and J genes are TRBV20-1 and TRBJ1-2; 7 bases align to TRBD1. V shed 4 bases, J shed 3 bases, and the junction held 2 bases outside the gene matches. The germline gives CDR1 DFQATT, CDR2 SNEGSKA (reference sequence). The CDR3 covers 12 residues. DNA for the CDR3: TGCAGTGCTACCAGGGGGGACTATGGCTACACCTTC. Translating it yields CSATRGDYGYTF.

The chain combines TRBV6-2 or TRBV6-3 with TRBJ2-5; D gene uncertain. V was clipped by 1 base and J by 5 bases, with 11 bases between them. Per the germline V gene, CDR1 is MNHEY and CDR2 is SVGEGT. The CDR3 has 14 amino acids. The CDR3 sequence: CASSYYTPEETQYF. The CDR3, as DNA: TGTGCCAGCAGTTACTATACACCGGAGGAGACCCAGTACTTC.

This clonotype showed up many times. This chain joins TRBV5-1 and TRBJ2-5, with 8 positions matching TRBD2. The CDR3 loop spans 14 amino acids. Germline V CDR1 and CDR2: SGHRS, YFSETQ. Trimming took 1 base from V and 1 from J; bases not matched to a gene: 0. The CDR3 DNA is TGCGCCAGCAGCTTGACTAGCGGCCAAGAGACCCAGTACTTC. Its translation: CASSLTSGQETQYF.

This chain joins TRBV6-6 and TRBJ1-4; TRBD1 is a possible D gene (6 bases). CDR1 and CDR2 (germline): MNHNY, SVGAGI (reference sequence). V shed 0 bases and J shed 6 bases, with 14 bases lying between them. CDR3 length: 16 residues. The CDR3 sequence: CASSYSKDSRDEKLFF. For the CDR3, the DNA is TGTGCCAGCAGTTACTCAAAGGACAGCCGAGATGAAAAACTGTTTTTT.

This sequence joins TRBV20-1 and TRBJ2-7; unclear D gene. Germline V gives CDR1 DFQATT, CDR2 SNEGSKA (reference sequence). The CDR3 contains 14 residues. The germline V and J ends were trimmed by 3 bases and 0 bases, with 12 bases remaining between them. The CDR3 here is CSARALRSSYEQYF. The CDR3, as DNA: TGCAGTGCTAGGGCCCTAAGGAGCTCCTACGAGCAGTACTTC.

This clonotype has ten or more counts. The chain recombines TRBV20-1 with TRBJ2-5; 11 bases map to TRBD1. CDR1 and CDR2 from the germline V gene are DFQATT and SNEGSKA (reference sequence). Trimming removed 0 bases from V and 3 bases from J; junction bases left unmatched: 3. CDR3 length: 15 amino acids. The DNA for the CDR3 is TGCAGTGCTAGAGATCGGGACAGGGGGGAAGAGACCCAGTACTTC. Translated, it gives CSARDRDRGEETQYF.

V usage is TRBV10-3 and J usage is TRBJ2-7; D uncertain. V gave up 4 bases and J gave up 0 bases, with 10 bases separating them. The CDR3 totals 14 residues. Germline-derived CDR1 and CDR2 are ENHRY and SYGVKD. The CDR3 sequence is CAISGTVSSYEQYF. The CDR3 bases are TGTGCCATCAGTGGGACCGTGAGCTCCTACGAGCAGTACTTC.

The chain couples TRBV11-3 to TRBJ2-1; 11 bases fit TRBD2. CDR3 size: 17 residues. V was clipped by 5 bases and J by 5 bases; unmatched bases: 11. Per germline, CDR1 SGHNT and CDR2 YENEEA. CDR3 sequence: CASSLTSGGASNNEQFF. The CDR3 nucleotides read TGTGCCAGCAGCCTCACTAGCGGGGGCGCGTCGAACAATGAGCAGTTCTTC.

This clonotype has ten or more counts. The chain recombines TRBV10-2 with TRBJ2-1; D is uncertain. CDR1 and CDR2 from the germline V gene are WSHSY and SAAADI. V was shortened by 3 bases and J by 5 bases, with 8 bases between the two germline ends. The CDR3 is 13 residues long. CDR3 bases: TGCGCCAGCAGTGAAGGTCGGAACAATGAGCAGTTCTTC. Protein product: CASSEGRNNEQFF.

This clonotype was recorded a few times. This sequence joins TRBV7-6 and TRBJ2-3; TRBD2 might be the D (5 bases). CDR1 and CDR2 (germline): SGHVS, FNYEAQ. This CDR3 spans 14 amino acids. The V gene lost 5 bases and the J gene lost 4 bases, with 13 bases spanning the gap. The CDR3 loop is CASSKWASSDTQYF. CDR3 DNA: TGTGCCAGCAGCAAATGGGCTAGCTCAGATACGCAGTATTTT.

To note about this clonotype: The junction departs from the called germline gene at one end, perhaps through a read error. V is TRBV4-3 and J is TRBJ2-3, with D perhaps matching TRBD1 (6 bases). The germline gives CDR1 LGHNA, CDR2 YSLEER. The CDR3 covers 16 residues. In DNA form, the CDR3 reads TGCGCCAGCGGCCAAAGTTTTTCAGGGGTTACAGATACGCAGTATTTT. Its protein product is CASGQSFSGVTDTQYF.

The chain recombines TRBV6-5 with TRBJ1-2, with D possibly being TRBD1 (5 bases). The CDR3 loop spans 17 amino acids. Deletions cut 2 bases from V and 0 bases from J, with 16 bases between. Germline CDR1 MNHEY, CDR2 SVGAGI. The CDR3 is CASSYRRDRLANYGYTF. The CDR3 nucleotides read TGTGCCAGCAGTTACCGCCGAGACAGACTCGCTAACTATGGCTACACCTTC.

In this sample, this clonotype turned up many times. The genes are TRBV9 and TRBJ1-1; the match to TRBD1 covers 9 bases. From germline, CDR1 is SGDLS and CDR2 YYNGEE. J was trimmed by 4 bases and V by 1 base; bases with no gene match: 8. CDR3 length equals 16 residues. The CDR3 region has the DNA TGTGCCAGCAGCGTATCCCCTGGACAGGGGATCACTGAAGCTTTCTTT. Its translation is CASSVSPGQGITEAFF.

In its sample, this clonotype was seen a few times. This rearrangement joins TRBV5-1 to TRBJ1-3, with a tentative D call TRBD1 (5 bases). Germline CDR1 reads SGHRS; CDR2 reads YFSETQ. This CDR3 region has 16 residues. The V and J ends lost 4 bases and 1 base respectively, with 15 bases between them. The CDR3 protein is CASSPHRGSSGNTIYF. Written as DNA, the CDR3 is TGCGCCAGCAGCCCCCATAGGGGCTCATCTGGAAACACCATATATTTT.

In this sample, this clonotype turned up a few times. V and J are TRBV5-1 and TRBJ2-1; D gene ambiguous. V shed 7 bases and J shed 0 bases, with 14 bases lying between them. Germline CDR1 is SGHRS and CDR2 is YFSETQ. The length of the CDR3 is 15 residues. The CDR3 DNA follows: TGCGCCAGCCAGGAAATGGCAGTCTCCTACAATGAGCAGTTCTTC. It translates to CASQEMAVSYNEQFF. The full variable domain, completed using reference TRBV5-1 and TRBJ2-1, is KAGVTQTPRYLIKTRGQQVTLSCSPISGHRSVSWYQQTPGQGLQFLFEYFSETQRNKGNFPGRFSGRQFSNSRSEMNVSTLELGDSALYLCASQEMAVSYNEQFFGPGTRLTVL.

This clonotype was detected a few times. The CDR3 region has the DNA TGTGCCAGCAGTTACGCTGGGGCCAACGTCCTGACTTTC. As protein: CASSYAGANVLTF. The rearrangement joins TRBV7-9 to TRBJ2-6; D gene uncertain. Germline V gene sequence: CDR1 SEHNR, CDR2 FQNEAQ (reference sequence). The CDR3 length is 13 residues. V lost 6 bases and J lost 2, with 5 bases in between. Together with reference TRBV7-9 and TRBJ2-6, the CDR3 gives the full variable domain: DTGVSQNPRHKITKRGQNVTFRCDPISEHNRLYWYRQTLGQGPEFLTYFQNEAQLEKSRLLSDRFSAERPKGSFSTLEIQRTEQGDSAMYLCASSYAGANVLTFGAGSRLTVL.

CDR3 DNA: TGTGCCAGCAGCTTATACCCTAGCGGGAGTAACTACAATGAGCAGTTCTTC. Translation: CASSLYPSGSNYNEQFF. The chain recombines TRBV7-8 with TRBJ2-1, with 10 bases that match TRBD2. V lost 2 bases to trimming and J lost 3 bases; unmatched junction nucleotides: 7. Germline CDR1 reads SGHVS; CDR2 reads FQNEAQ. The CDR3 spans 17 residues.